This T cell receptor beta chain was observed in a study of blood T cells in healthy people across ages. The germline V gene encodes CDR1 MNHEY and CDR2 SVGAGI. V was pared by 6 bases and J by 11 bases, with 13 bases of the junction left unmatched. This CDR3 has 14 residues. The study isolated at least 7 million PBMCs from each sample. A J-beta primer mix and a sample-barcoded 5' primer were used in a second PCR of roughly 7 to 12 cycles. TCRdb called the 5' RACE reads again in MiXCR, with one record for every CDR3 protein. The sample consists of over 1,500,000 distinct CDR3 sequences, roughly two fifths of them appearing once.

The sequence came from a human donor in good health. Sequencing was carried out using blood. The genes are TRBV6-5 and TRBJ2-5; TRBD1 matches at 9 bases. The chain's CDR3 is CASSRGTGPNEQYF. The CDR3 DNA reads TGTGCCAGCAGCCGTGGGACAGGGCCCAATGAGCAGTACTTC.